A single sample is the source of the 4 T cell receptor beta chains below, sequenced in a study of shared clonotypes between healthy human individuals. It was CD45RO-negative cells, positively selected for CCR7, that made up naive CD8 cells, with terminally differentiated effector memory CD45RA+ cells excluded. Assay used: immunoSEQ multiplex PCR; TCRdb lists only in-frame clones, some missing. The repertoire holds some 630,000 clones, with approximately 96% as singletons. The sequencing sample was made of naive CD8+ T cells sorted from blood. These receptor sequences come from a woman aged 25 to 39 in good health.

In the case of this clone: Other DNA sequences in the sample encode the same CDR3. The genes are TRBV7-9 and TRBJ2-7; 7 bases are a match to TRBD2. Germline V gene sequence: CDR1 SEHNR, CDR2 FQNEAQ (reference sequence). This CDR3 spans 14 amino acids. Germline trimming cut 1 base from V and 3 bases from J; bases unmatched to any gene: 3. In DNA, the CDR3 is TGTGCCAGCAGCTTAGTCGGCGGGAGCTACGAGCAGTACTTC. It specifies CASSLVGGSYEQYF.

The chain joins TRBV11-2 to TRBJ2-2, with 13 bases matching TRBD2. Losses at the gene ends were 2 bases for V and 6 bases for J; bases not matched to a gene: 12. Looked up from germline, CDR1 is SGHAT and CDR2 is FQNNGV. The CDR3 is 19 amino acids. CDR3 sequence: CASSLYLGTSGTRSGELFF. CDR3 DNA sequence: TGTGCCAGCAGCTTATACCTCGGGACTAGCGGGACTAGGTCCGGGGAGCTGTTTTTT.

This chain links TRBV27 with TRBJ2-7; 9 bases match TRBD2. The ends lost 5 bases at V and 2 bases at J; junction bases unmatched: 19. The CDR3 runs 19 residues. Germline assignment: CDR1 MNHEY and CDR2 SMNVEV (reference sequence). In nucleotides, the CDR3 is TGTGCCAGCAGTCATACCCCTCTCCGACTAGCGGAGAGACCCTACGAGCAGTACTTC. It is translated as CASSHTPLRLAERPYEQYF.

J is TRBJ2-3 and V is TRBV6-5; 7 bases align to TRBD2. J was trimmed by 6 bases and V by 0 bases; bases with no gene match: 6. CDR3 length: 15 residues. Germline V CDR1 and CDR2: MNHEY, SVGAGI. Here the CDR3 reads CASSYSASGGDTQYF. The CDR3 nucleotides read TGTGCCAGCAGTTACTCGGCTAGCGGTGGGGATACGCAGTATTTT.